Sequencing of this T cell receptor beta chain was carried out in a study of blood T cell dynamics during melanoma immunotherapy. This clone has a single count. Assay: immunoSEQ multiplex PCR; the TCRdb copy retains only in-frame clones and omits some. The sample has roughly 10,000 clones; roughly nine tenths are singletons. Trimming left V 6 bases short and J 4 bases short, with 15 bases between. The CDR3 covers 14 residues. Germline assignment: CDR1 LNHDA and CDR2 SQIVND (reference sequence). The time point was: pre-treatment baseline. One draw preceded checkpoint blockade; another followed its first cycle at week 3.

This chain joins TRBV19 and TRBJ2-5, with D possibly being TRBD1 (7 bases). This sequence was found in a human donor with melanoma. Sample: blood, taken from a patient treated with checkpoint blockade. CDR3: CASRSQGGGETQYF. The CDR3 DNA follows: TGTGCCAGTAGATCGCAGGGGGGTGGAGAGACCCAGTACTTC.